The 2 T cell receptor beta chains reported below all come from one sample, sequenced in a study of cytomegalovirus exposure and HLA in healthy donors (dated by TCRdb to about 2017). The library was built by means of the immunoSEQ multiplex PCR assay. A mixture of 60 forward primers for TCR Vbeta segments and 13 reverse primers for TCR Jbeta segments was used in the multiplex PCR. Not all clones reach the TCRdb copy of this immuneACCESS table, which keeps in-frame sequences only. Checked studies attribute under half of the gap to unresolved V genes and leave the rest unexplained. The sample has about 76,000 clones on record, approximately 72% of them singletons. Of the sample, less than 9.5% is held by the ten largest clones. The sequenced sample was PBMCs. Every receptor here comes from a woman aged 40 to 50 in good health and CMV-seropositive.

The V gene is TRBV4-1, the J gene TRBJ2-2; the D is unclear. The germline V and J ends were trimmed by 4 bases and 2 bases, with 11 bases remaining between them. CDR1 is MGHRA, CDR2 YSYEKL, per germline. The CDR3 length is 15 residues. The CDR3 reads CASSRESLNTGELFF. DNA for the CDR3: TGCGCCAGCAGCCGAGAATCCTTAAACACCGGGGAGCTGTTTTTT.

The chain couples TRBV6-6 to TRBJ2-5; possible D gene TRBD1, 5 bases. The CDR3 consists of 14 residues. The germline V gene has CDR1 MNHNY and CDR2 SVGAGI (reference sequence). With 6 bases removed from V and 1 base from J, the gap between germline ends came to 12 bases. The CDR3, as DNA: TGTGCCAGCAGAAGGACAACTGTCCAAGAGACCCAGTACTTC. Its translation is CASRRTTVQETQYF.